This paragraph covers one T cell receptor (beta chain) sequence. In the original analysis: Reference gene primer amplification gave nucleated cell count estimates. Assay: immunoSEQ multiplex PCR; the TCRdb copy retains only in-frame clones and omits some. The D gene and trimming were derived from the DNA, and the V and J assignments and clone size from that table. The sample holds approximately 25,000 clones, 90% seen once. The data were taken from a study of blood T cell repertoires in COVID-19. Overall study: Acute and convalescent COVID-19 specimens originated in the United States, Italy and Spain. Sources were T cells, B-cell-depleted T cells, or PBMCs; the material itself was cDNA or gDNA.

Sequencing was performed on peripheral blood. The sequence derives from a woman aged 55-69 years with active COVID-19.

CDR3 nucleotide sequence: TGTGCCAGCAGCGGACTAGCGGCAACAGAGACCCAGTACTTC. Translated: CASSGLAATETQYF. The chain combines TRBV27 with TRBJ2-5; TRBD2 matches 10 bases. Germline V gives CDR1 MNHEY, CDR2 SMNVEV (reference sequence). After removal of 6 bases from V and 4 bases from J, the junction contained 5 bases not matched to a gene. This CDR3 has 14 amino acids.